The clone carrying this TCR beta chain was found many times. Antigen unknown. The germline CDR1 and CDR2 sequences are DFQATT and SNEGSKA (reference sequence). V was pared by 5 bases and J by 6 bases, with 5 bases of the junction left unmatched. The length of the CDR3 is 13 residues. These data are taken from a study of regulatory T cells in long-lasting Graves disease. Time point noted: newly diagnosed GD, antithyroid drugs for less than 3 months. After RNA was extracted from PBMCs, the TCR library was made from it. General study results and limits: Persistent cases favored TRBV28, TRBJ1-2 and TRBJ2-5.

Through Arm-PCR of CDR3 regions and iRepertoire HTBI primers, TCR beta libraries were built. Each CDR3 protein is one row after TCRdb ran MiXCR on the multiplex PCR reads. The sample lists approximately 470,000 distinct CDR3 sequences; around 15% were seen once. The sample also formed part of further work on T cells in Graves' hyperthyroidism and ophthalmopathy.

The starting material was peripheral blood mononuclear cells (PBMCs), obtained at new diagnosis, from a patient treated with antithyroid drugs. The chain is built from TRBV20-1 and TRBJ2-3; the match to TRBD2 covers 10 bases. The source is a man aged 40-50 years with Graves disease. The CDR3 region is CSAPTSGSDTQYF. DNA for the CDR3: TGCAGTGCTCCGACTAGCGGGTCCGATACGCAGTATTTT.